This passage covers 22 T cell receptor beta chains from one sample sequenced in a study of identical twins. TCRdb recomputed calls from the 5' RACE reads with MiXCR, one row per CDR3 protein. The table has 550,000 to 700,000 distinct CDR3 sequences, about 20% seen once. These data also formed part of another study, on T cells expressing NK-cell markers.

Sequenced sample: PBMCs. These receptors originate from a woman aged 18-35 years in good health.

In this sample, this clonotype turned up a few times. The chain links TRBV20-1 to TRBJ2-7, with TRBD2 matching over 7 bases. V lost 2 bases, J lost 6 bases, and 10 bases stayed unmatched. Germline lookup yields CDR1 DFQATT and CDR2 SNEGSKA (reference sequence). This CDR3 contains 14 residues. The chain's CDR3 is CSARWGGTDSEQYF. CDR3 coding DNA: TGCAGTGCTAGATGGGGGGGGACGGACTCCGAGCAGTACTTC.

This clonotype was counted at least ten times. The V and J genes are TRBV19 and TRBJ2-7, with TRBD2 matching 12 bases. Germline CDR1 reads LNHDA; CDR2 reads SQIVND (reference sequence). J gave up 4 bases and V 5 bases, and 6 bases lay outside the gene matches. The CDR3 length is 15 residues. The CDR3 here is CASSPWTSGTYEQYF. As DNA, the CDR3 is TGTGCCAGTAGTCCGTGGACTAGCGGGACATACGAGCAGTACTTC.

At least ten counts were recorded for this clonotype. This chain connects TRBV6-1 to TRBJ2-1; 12 bases fit TRBD2. Germline CDR1 is MNHNS and CDR2 is SASEGT. Trimming cost V 6 bases and J 8 bases; bases outside gene matches: 8. This CDR3 spans 15 amino acids. CDR3 amino acids: CASRVGLAGLYEQFF. The CDR3 nucleotides read TGTGCCAGCAGGGTCGGACTAGCGGGACTTTATGAGCAGTTCTTC.

This clonotype showed up just a few times. The gene calls are TRBV9 and TRBJ2-5, with TRBD1 matching 7 bases. The CDR3 covers 14 residues. The germline CDR1 and CDR2 sequences are SGDLS and YYNGEE. V trimming: 10 bases; J trimming: 2 bases; junction bases outside the gene matches: 11. CDR3 DNA: TGTGCCCGCCCGTTAGACAGGGAACAAGAGACCCAGTACTTC. Protein: CARPLDREQETQYF.

The CDR3 sequence is CASTSRGHEQYF. CDR3 in DNA: TGTGCCAGCACCTCAAGGGGACACGAGCAGTACTTC. The V call is TRBV28, the J call TRBJ2-7; the D gene could be TRBD1 or TRBD2 (5 bases each). Looked up from germline, CDR1 is MDHEN and CDR2 is SYDVKM. V lost 7 bases to trimming and J lost 5 bases, with 12 bases between them. The CDR3 length is 12 residues.

In this sample, this clonotype turned up a few times. This rearrangement joins TRBV7-3 to TRBJ2-2; D not certain. This CDR3 spans 14 amino acids. Looked up from germline, CDR1 is SGHTA and CDR2 is FQGTGA. V dropped 3 bases and J dropped 2 bases, with 7 bases sitting between them. CDR3 sequence reads: CASSFQTNTGELFF. CDR3 bases: TGTGCCAGCAGCTTCCAAACAAACACCGGGGAGCTGTTTTTT.

V usage is TRBV12-3 or TRBV12-4 and J usage is TRBJ2-1, with TRBD2 matching over 11 bases. The V and J ends lost 5 bases and 7 bases, in that order; junction bases with no gene match: 7. This CDR3 has 15 amino acids. The CDR3 loop reads CASSHSGGARNEQFF. The CDR3 DNA follows: TGTGCCAGCAGTCATAGCGGGGGGGCCCGTAATGAGCAGTTCTTC.

Concerning this clonotype itself: At one end the junction does not follow the germline gene, possibly because of a read error. The V call is TRBV7-2, the J call TRBJ2-3; a possible D gene is TRBD2 (6 bases). This CDR3 region has 15 residues. CDR1 SGHTA and CDR2 FQGNSA come from the germline V gene. Written as DNA, the CDR3 is TGTGCCAGCAGCTTTGGCGGGGCGAACACATATACGCAGTATTTT. Translation: CASSFGGANTYTQYF.

This clonotype was counted a few times. The chain joins TRBV20-1 to TRBJ2-3; no definite D call. The CDR3 extends over 13 amino acids. The V gene lost 4 bases and the J gene lost 0 bases, with 8 bases spanning the gap. CDR1 DFQATT and CDR2 SNEGSKA come from the germline V gene (reference sequence). CDR3 in DNA: TGCAGTGCTACCAGCACTAGCACAGATACGCAGTATTTT. Translation: CSATSTSTDTQYF.

This chain connects TRBV18 to TRBJ2-1, with TRBD2 as a possible D gene (5 bases). With 0 bases removed from V and 10 bases from J, the gap between germline ends came to 19 bases. CDR1 and CDR2 (germline): KGHSH, LQKENI. The CDR3 has 16 residues. The CDR3 reads CASSPPQGPGTGEQFF. In nucleotides, the CDR3 is TGTGCCAGCTCACCACCCCAAGGACCTGGTACGGGAGAGCAGTTCTTC.

In regard to this clonotype: This could be a read error, since a much larger clone is one nucleotide away. The rearrangement links TRBV4-2 to TRBJ2-2; D is unresolved. This CDR3 contains 12 residues. Germline loops: CDR1 LGHNA, CDR2 YNFKEQ. The CDR3 DNA reads TGTGTCAGCAGATTGGAGACCGGGGAGCTGTTTTTT. Residues: CVSRLETGELFF.

In its sample, this clonotype was seen a few times. This chain uses TRBV6-2 or TRBV6-3 with TRBJ2-1; 8 bases match TRBD2. Trimming at V came to 7 bases and at J to 6 bases, leaving 14 bases not matched to a gene. From germline, CDR1 is MNHEY and CDR2 SVGEGT. The CDR3 runs 16 residues. The CDR3 DNA follows: TGTGCCAGCACCCCGGGGGGGACTAGTTCTTTCAATGAGCAGTTCTTC. It is translated as CASTPGGTSSFNEQFF.

The chain is built from TRBV12-3 or TRBV12-4 and TRBJ1-2; 7 nucleotides align to TRBD1. The CDR3 is made up of 12 amino acids. V gave up 7 bases and J gave up 8 bases; unmatched junction bases: 7. The CDR3 loop reads CASKTGISGYTF. CDR3 nucleotides: TGTGCCAGCAAGACAGGGATTTCGGGCTACACCTTC.

In its sample, this clonotype was seen a few times. The chain joins TRBV12-3 or TRBV12-4 to TRBJ2-5, with 8 bases matching TRBD2. The CDR3 is made up of 15 amino acids. V gave up 5 bases and J gave up 1 base; unmatched junction bases: 6. The CDR3 DNA is TGTGCCAGCAGTCCAGCGGGGGCCCTCCAAGAGACCCAGTACTTC. Residues: CASSPAGALQETQYF.

The V gene is TRBV4-2, the J gene TRBJ2-2; D uncertain. Germline CDR1 is LGHNA and CDR2 is YNFKEQ. The CDR3 is 14 amino acids. Trimming took 4 bases from V and 7 from J, leaving 13 bases between them. The CDR3 coding sequence is TGTGCCAGCAGCCCCCCGTCGGGTGGCGGGGAGCTGTTTTTT. This sequence encodes CASSPPSGGGELFF.

The chain joins TRBV5-5 to TRBJ2-7; no clear D. The CDR3 is 13 amino acids. V dropped 2 bases and J dropped 6 bases, with 12 bases sitting between them. Germline V gene data show CDR1 as SGHKS and CDR2 as YYEKEE (reference sequence). The CDR3 region has the DNA TGTGCCAGCAGCTTCACTCCGGCGGTCGAGCAGTACTTC. This sequence encodes CASSFTPAVEQYF.

The V gene is TRBV7-9, the J gene TRBJ2-1; 11 bases align to TRBD2. Looked up from germline, CDR1 is SEHNR and CDR2 is FQNEAQ (reference sequence). The ends lost 7 bases at V and 3 bases at J; junction bases unmatched: 8. The CDR3 runs to 16 residues. CDR3 protein: CASTPVLAGGYNEQFF. The CDR3 DNA follows: TGTGCCAGCACCCCAGTCCTAGCGGGGGGCTACAATGAGCAGTTCTTC.

The V call is TRBV9, the J call TRBJ2-7; D is possibly TRBD1 (5 bases). Germline-derived CDR1 and CDR2 are SGDLS and YYNGEE. V shed 4 bases and J shed 3 bases, with 17 bases lying between them. CDR3 size: 15 residues. The CDR3 sequence: CASSPPTVFVYEQYF. The CDR3 DNA sequence: TGTGCCAGCAGCCCCCCGACAGTATTCGTCTACGAGCAGTACTTC.

This clonotype was observed many times. The rearrangement joins TRBV4-3 to TRBJ2-7, with a weak D call TRBD1 (6 bases). The CDR3 covers 13 residues. The V end lost 3 bases, the J end lost 3 bases, and 9 bases lay between the germline ends. Germline-derived CDR1 and CDR2 are LGHNA and YSLEER. CDR3 amino acids: CASSQDRYYEQYF. CDR3 coding DNA: TGCGCCAGCAGCCAGGACAGATACTACGAGCAGTACTTC.

The chain couples TRBV20-1 to TRBJ2-5; TRBD1 agrees at 9 bases. Germline V lookup: CDR1 DFQATT, CDR2 SNEGSKA (reference sequence). J was trimmed by 5 bases and V by 8 bases; bases with no gene match: 12. CDR3 size: 14 residues. The CDR3 sequence is CSILPGQGSETQYF. Here the CDR3 DNA reads TGCAGTATTTTACCGGGACAGGGCTCGGAGACCCAGTACTTC.

The genes are TRBV12-3 or TRBV12-4 and TRBJ2-7; D is unresolved. The CDR3 totals 12 residues. The ends were cut back, 4 bases at V and 7 bases at J, with 11 bases in the middle. CDR3: CASSSLTWEQYF. CDR3 sequence (DNA): TGTGCCAGCAGTTCGCTGACTTGGGAGCAGTACTTC.

The chain carries TRBV19 and TRBJ2-3; 7 bases agree with TRBD2. Germline CDR1 LNHDA, CDR2 SQIVND (reference sequence). The CDR3 is 14 amino acids. The ends lost 6 bases at V and 4 bases at J; junction bases unmatched: 7. The CDR3 loop reads CASSPAGSPDTQYF. CDR3 DNA sequence: TGTGCCAGTAGCCCAGCGGGGTCCCCAGATACGCAGTATTTT.